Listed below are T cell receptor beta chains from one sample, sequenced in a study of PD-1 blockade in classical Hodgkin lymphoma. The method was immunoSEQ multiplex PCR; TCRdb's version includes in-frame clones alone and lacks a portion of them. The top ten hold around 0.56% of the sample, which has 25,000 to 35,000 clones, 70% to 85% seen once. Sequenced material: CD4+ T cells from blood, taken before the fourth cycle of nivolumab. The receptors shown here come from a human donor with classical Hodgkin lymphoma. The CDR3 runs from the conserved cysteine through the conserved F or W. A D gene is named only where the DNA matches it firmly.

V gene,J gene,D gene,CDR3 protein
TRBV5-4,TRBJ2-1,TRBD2,CASSLGGGGLYNEQFF
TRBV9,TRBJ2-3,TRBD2,CASSVTSLAGFTDTQYF
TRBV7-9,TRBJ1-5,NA,CASSPSFPYSNQPQHF
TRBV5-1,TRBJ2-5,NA,CASSLAGGRVETQYF
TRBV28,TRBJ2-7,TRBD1,CASTEGQGLMEQYF
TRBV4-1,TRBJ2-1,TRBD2,CASSQRIAGGDEQFF
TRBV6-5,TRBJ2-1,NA,CASSRINNEQFF
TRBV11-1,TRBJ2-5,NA,CASSPWPSTPQETQYF
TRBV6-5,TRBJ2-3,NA,CASSYRITDTQYF
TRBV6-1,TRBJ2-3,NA,CASRTFYGTDTQYF
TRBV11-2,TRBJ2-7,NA,CASSFSQGSSYEQYF
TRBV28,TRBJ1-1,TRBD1,CASSPTGGYTEAFF
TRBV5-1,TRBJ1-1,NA,CASSYYGGLRVNTEAFF
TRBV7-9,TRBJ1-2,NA,CASSLGLQPYGYTF
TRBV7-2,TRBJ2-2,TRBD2,CATPPGLAENTGELFF
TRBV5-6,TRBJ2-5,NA,CASSATGRGVGTQYF
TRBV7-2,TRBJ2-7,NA,CASSSPGASGYEQYF
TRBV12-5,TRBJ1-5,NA,CASGLRRDQPQHF
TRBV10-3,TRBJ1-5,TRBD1,CAIRQGIGNQPQHF
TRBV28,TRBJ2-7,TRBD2,CASSQAGGPIYEQYF
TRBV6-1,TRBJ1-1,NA,CASSYMSHTEAFF
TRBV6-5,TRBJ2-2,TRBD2,CASSYSPSGRGELFF
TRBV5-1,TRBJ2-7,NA,CASSLVGTATYEQYF
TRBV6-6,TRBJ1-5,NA,CASSLQDMQPQHF
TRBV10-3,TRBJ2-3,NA,CAISLGMADTQYF
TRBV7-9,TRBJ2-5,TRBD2,CASSLAVWRGGDQETQYF
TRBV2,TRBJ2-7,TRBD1,CASSRDRESSYEQYF
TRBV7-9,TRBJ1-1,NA,CASSLVPPEGTEAFF
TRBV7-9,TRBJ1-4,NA,CASSLRGRRLLVNEKLFF
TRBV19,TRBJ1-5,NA,CASSALNQPQHF
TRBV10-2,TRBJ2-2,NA,CASRRAPNTGELFF
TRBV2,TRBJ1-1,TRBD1,CASTPGGWTEAFF
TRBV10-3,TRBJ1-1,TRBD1,CAIKEGAGTEAFF
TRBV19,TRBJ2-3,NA,CARGRGTDTQYF
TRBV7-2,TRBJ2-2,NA,CASSFQGAGGELFF
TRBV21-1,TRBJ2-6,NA,CASSTTPGRGSSSGANVLTF
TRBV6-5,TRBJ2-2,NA,CASSPGRPGELFF
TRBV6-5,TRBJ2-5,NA,CASSLQETQYF
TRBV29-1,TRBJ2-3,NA,CSVSPEGTDTQYF
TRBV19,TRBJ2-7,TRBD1,CASSARTGGNDEQYF
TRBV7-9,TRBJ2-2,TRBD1,CASRWDRGTNTGELFF
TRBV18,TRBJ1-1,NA,CASSPPGENTEAFF
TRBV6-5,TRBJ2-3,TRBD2,CASRERLAGVDTQYF
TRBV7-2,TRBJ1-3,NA,CASSLGGAGNTIYF
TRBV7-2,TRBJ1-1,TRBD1,CASTWDRETEAFF
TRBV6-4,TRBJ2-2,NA,CASSDEMAGELFF
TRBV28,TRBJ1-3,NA,CASGGHSGNTIYF
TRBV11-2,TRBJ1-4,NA,CASSLVVRAEKLFF
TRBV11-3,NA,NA,CASSLHYSYEQYF
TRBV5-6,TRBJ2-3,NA,CASSASRYTQYF
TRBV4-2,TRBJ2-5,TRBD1,CASSQVTGTGEQETQYF